The sequence of this TCR beta chain was determined in a study of CD8+CD57+ T cells in acquired aplastic anemia. In patients chosen for sequencing, flow cytometry had shown CD8+CD57+ cell expansion. It was genomic DNA that served as the template for profiling TCR beta VDJ and CDR3. TCRdb passed the reads through MiXCR, listing each CDR3 protein once. The repertoire includes 180,000 or so distinct CDR3 sequences, approximately 48% of them detected once, and about 1.8% sits in the top ten. CDR1 is DFQATT and CDR2 is SNEGSKA in the germline V gene (reference sequence). The V gene end was trimmed by 4 bases and the J gene end by 3 bases; junction bases not matched to a gene: 9. The CDR3 covers 14 residues.

Sequencing was performed on sorted CD4+, CD8+, or CD8+CD57+ T cells (not recorded which) from PBMCs. This chain uses TRBV20-1 with TRBJ2-7; 7 nucleotides align to TRBD2. This clonotype originated in a human donor with aplastic anemia. CDR3: CSATEPGLFYEQYF. CDR3 DNA: TGCAGTGCTACTGAACCGGGACTATTCTACGAGCAGTACTTC.